These 10 T cell receptor beta chains were sequenced from one sample in a study of blood T cells in healthy people across ages. Together with a sample-barcoded 5' primer, a J-beta primer mix was included in a second PCR lasting 7 to 11 cycles. From the 5' RACE reads, TCRdb called clonotypes with MiXCR, one entry per CDR3 protein. Of about 670,000 distinct CDR3 sequences listed, around 43% are singletons. Sequencing input: blood. These receptors were collected from a man at least 80 years old in good health.

The genes are TRBV20-1 and TRBJ2-5; possible D gene TRBD2, 5 bases. From germline, CDR1 is DFQATT and CDR2 SNEGSKA (reference sequence). There are 12 residues in the CDR3. The V gene lost 6 bases and the J gene lost 5 bases, with 13 bases spanning the gap. The CDR3 region is CSAMRESETQYF. CDR3 nucleotides: TGCAGTGCCATGAGGGAAAGTGAGACCCAGTACTTC.

The chain carries TRBV20-1 and TRBJ2-5; the D gene is possibly TRBD1 (6 bases). The ends were cut back, 3 bases at V and 12 bases at J, with 14 bases in the middle. This CDR3 comprises 11 residues. The germline V gene has CDR1 DFQATT and CDR2 SNEGSKA (reference sequence). CDR3 DNA sequence: TGCAGTGCTAGGACCAGGCCAGGGGAGTACTTC. Translated: CSARTRPGEYF.

This chain links TRBV20-1 with TRBJ2-1; D is unclear. The J call may not be correct, given that the DNA end is closer to TRBJ2-7. The germline V gene has CDR1 DFQATT and CDR2 SNEGSKA (reference sequence). This CDR3 contains 16 residues. CDR3: CSARVPIGGPYNEQYF. For the CDR3, the DNA is TGCAGTGCTAGGGTTCCGATTGGCGGACCCTACAATGAGCAGTACTTC.

This clonotype was seen only a few times. The chain carries TRBV28 and TRBJ2-1; the match to TRBD2 covers 14 bases. The V segment lost 3 bases and the J segment 9 bases; nucleotides outside the gene matches: 1. This CDR3 has 14 amino acids. Germline-derived CDR1 and CDR2 are MDHEN and SYDVKM. In nucleotides, the CDR3 is TGTGCCAGCAGTTTCGGGACTAGCGGGAGTGAGCAGTTCTTC. It codes for CASSFGTSGSEQFF.

The sample holds a few counts of this clonotype. The chain employs TRBV6-1 and TRBJ2-3, with 8 bases aligning to TRBD2. CDR1 and CDR2 from the germline V gene are MNHNS and SASEGT. The CDR3 loop spans 15 amino acids. The ends lost 3 bases at V and 5 bases at J; junction bases unmatched: 7. The CDR3 DNA follows: TGTGCCAGCAGTGATGGGGTAGCGGGGAGAGATACGCAGTATTTT. Residues: CASSDGVAGRDTQYF.

In the case of this clonotype: This could be a read error, since a much larger clone is one nucleotide away. J is TRBJ2-5 and V is TRBV7-2, with 7 nucleotides matching TRBD2. The germline CDR1 and CDR2 sequences are SGHTA and FQGNSA. CDR3 length: 16 amino acids. V trimming: 5 bases; J trimming: 3 bases; junction bases outside the gene matches: 12. CDR3 sequence reads: CASSPLEAGMKETQYF. The CDR3 DNA follows: TGTGCCAGCAGCCCCCTGGAAGCGGGAATGAAAGAGACCCAGTACTTC.

This clonotype was detected only a few times. V and J are TRBV29-1 and TRBJ2-3, with D possibly TRBD1 on 6 matching bases. Germline CDR1 SQVTM, CDR2 ANQGSEA. Trimming cost V 4 bases and J 5 bases, with 16 bases left between them. This CDR3 has 14 residues. DNA of the CDR3: TGCAGCGTTGTTGGGACACTGGTGGGAGATACGCAGTATTTT. It is translated as CSVVGTLVGDTQYF.

About this clonotype itself: This clone may be a read error of a much larger clone one base away. This chain links TRBV5-4 with TRBJ2-5, with TRBD2 as a possible D gene (6 bases). V lost 4 bases, J lost 13 bases, and 20 bases lay in between. This CDR3 region has 13 residues. Looked up from germline, CDR1 is SGHNT and CDR2 is YYREEE (reference sequence). This CDR3 is CASSGTVPEGWYF. The CDR3 region has the DNA TGTGCCAGCAGCGGGACTGTCCCAGAGGGGTGGTACTTC.

This clonotype was counted a few times. This sequence joins TRBV10-3 and TRBJ2-1; 12 nucleotides match TRBD2. The J call may be in error: the DNA end matches TRBJ2-7 better. The CDR3 has 14 residues. Per germline, CDR1 ENHRY and CDR2 SYGVKD. CDR3 DNA sequence: TGTGCCACCCGGACTAGCGGGGTCCTCAATGAGCAGTACTTC. This codes for CATRTSGVLNEQYF.

The gene calls are TRBV28 and TRBJ1-1; TRBD1 matches at 7 bases. This CDR3 is built from 14 residues. Per the germline V gene, CDR1 is MDHEN and CDR2 is SYDVKM. V dropped 3 bases and J dropped 8; count of bases not matched to a gene: 9. CDR3 bases: TGTGCCAGCAGTTTGAACCTCAGGGGGAGGGAAGCTTTCTTT. This gives the protein CASSLNLRGREAFF.